This TCR beta chain appears in the sequencing data of a study of shared clonotypes between healthy human individuals. CDR3 length: 14 residues. Germline loops: CDR1 MNHNS, CDR2 SASEGT. V dropped 8 bases and J dropped 6 bases, with 17 bases sitting between them. Assay used: immunoSEQ multiplex PCR; TCRdb lists only in-frame clones, some missing. This sample has some 690,000 clones, with about 92% found just once. Everyone who donated was a Caucasian adult who lived in Nashville, Tennessee. This TCR was recovered from a young man in good health. Some clones in this sample may be carry-over from other donors' samples. V and J are TRBV6-1 and TRBJ1-5, with TRBD1 as a possible D gene (6 bases). Material for sequencing was memory CD8+ T cells from PBMCs. Subset denoted: CD45RO+ cells pooled with CCR7-negative TemRA cells. DNA for the CDR3: TGTGCCAGCTGCCCGGGGGGCCCCGGTCAGCCCCAGCATTTT. Its protein product is CASCPGGPGQPQHF.